This TCR beta chain originates from a study of blood T cell repertoires in COVID-19. Study-wide background: Acute and convalescent COVID-19 samples came from the United States, Italy and Spain. In each case, the material was cDNA or gDNA derived from T cells, B-cell-depleted T cells, or PBMCs.

Original methodology: How many nucleated cells were present was estimated from reference gene primer amplification. TCRdb's copy holds only in-frame clones and misses some; the assay was immunoSEQ multiplex PCR. Clonal size and the V and J genes are those of that table, whereas D and trimming came from the DNA. The sample lists tens of thousands of clones, 79% occurring once. Source material: peripheral blood. The sequence was collected from a human donor in a cohort sampled during active COVID-19.

The CDR3 sequence is CASSLADRLHTSGNTIYF. In DNA, the CDR3 is TGTGCCAGCAGCTTGGCCGACAGGCTCCACACCTCTGGAAACACCATATATTTT. The chain carries TRBV5-5 and TRBJ1-3; tentatively, D is TRBD1 (6 bases). The CDR3 has 18 residues. V lost 0 bases and J lost 0, with 16 bases in between. Germline V gene sequence: CDR1 SGHKS, CDR2 YYEKEE (reference sequence).